What follows are 28 T cell receptor beta chains derived from one specimen sequenced in a study of naive and memory T cell subsets. Notes on the study in general: Possibly reflecting memory cells re-expressing CD45RA, a few larger clonotypes occurred in naive repertoires, especially CD8.

Their antigens remain unidentified. The beta constant-region primer was an equimolar mix of two oligonucleotides covering TRBC1 and TRBC2. Nested alpha and beta constant-region primers with the SP2 primer drove four PCR rounds on ligated cDNA. TCRdb called the UMI-ligation and nested PCR reads again in MiXCR, with one record for every CDR3 protein. Of around 140,000 distinct CDR3 sequences listed, around 21% were seen once; the top ten hold roughly 0.63%. The material sequenced was naive CD8+ T cells from blood. These receptors were taken from a human donor in good health.

This clonotype was seen a few times. Here the CDR3 reads CASSSQVQGAFIYNEQFF. CDR3 sequence (DNA): TGTGCCAGCAGTTCCCAGGTTCAGGGGGCCTTTATCTACAATGAGCAGTTCTTC. The chain carries TRBV6-2 or TRBV6-3 and TRBJ2-1; 8 bases map to TRBD1. V lost 4 bases to trimming and J lost 3 bases; unmatched junction nucleotides: 14. CDR3 size: 18 residues. In germline, CDR1 is MNHEY, CDR2 SVGEGT.

The sample holds a few counts of this clonotype. The chain recombines TRBV27 with TRBJ2-1; TRBD2 aligns across 14 bases. V lost 1 base and J lost 6; bases outside the gene matches: 5. Germline CDR1 reads MNHEY; CDR2 reads SMNVEV (reference sequence). The CDR3 spans 17 residues. The CDR3: CASSLLGGLAGANEQFF. The DNA for the CDR3 is TGTGCCAGCAGTTTATTGGGGGGACTAGCGGGAGCCAATGAGCAGTTCTTC.

The V and J genes are TRBV9 and TRBJ1-4; D is possibly TRBD1 (6 bases). The V and J ends lost 3 bases and 6 bases respectively, with 6 bases between them. The length of the CDR3 is 12 residues. Germline lookup yields CDR1 SGDLS and CDR2 YYNGEE. CDR3 sequence reads: CASSAGDEKLFF. CDR3 nucleotide sequence: TGTGCCAGCAGCGCAGGGGATGAAAAACTGTTTTTT.

In this sample, this clonotype turned up a few times. The genes are TRBV28 and TRBJ2-5; D not resolved. The ends were cut back, 5 bases at V and 5 bases at J, with 9 bases in the middle. Looked up from germline, CDR1 is MDHEN and CDR2 is SYDVKM. The CDR3 is 12 residues long. In nucleotides, the CDR3 is TGTGCCAGCAGTACCTCTTTGGAGACCCAGTACTTC. Its protein is CASSTSLETQYF.

J is TRBJ2-7 and V is TRBV4-3; D not certain. The CDR3 consists of 17 residues. The V gene's germline CDR1 is LGHNA and CDR2 YSLEER. The V end lost 1 base, the J end lost 0 bases, and 16 bases lay between the germline ends. The chain's CDR3 is CASSQAVGSYNSYEQYF. The DNA of the CDR3 is TGCGCCAGCAGCCAAGCGGTCGGTTCGTACAACTCCTACGAGCAGTACTTC.

The chain is built from TRBV10-1 and TRBJ1-6; D remains ambiguous. The germline CDR1 and CDR2 sequences are WNHNN and SYGVQD (reference sequence). V lost 3 bases and J lost 9, with 6 bases in between. The CDR3 is 12 residues long. The CDR3 DNA follows: TGCGCCAGCAGTGACGGAGGTTCACCCCTCCACTTT. It codes for CASSDGGSPLHF.

This clonotype was counted between two and nine times. CDR3 loop: CSVEADEQFF. CDR3 bases: TGCAGCGTTGAGGCGGATGAGCAGTTCTTC. The chain is built from TRBV29-1 and TRBJ2-1; D not certain. This CDR3 region has 10 residues. V lost 3 bases, J lost 8 bases, and 5 bases lay in between. Germline V gene lookup returns CDR1 SQVTM and CDR2 ANQGSEA.

This chain joins TRBV4-1 and TRBJ1-1; TRBD1 matches 8 bases. Trimming cost V 5 bases and J 7 bases; bases outside gene matches: 6. The germline V gene has CDR1 MGHRA and CDR2 YSYEKL. The CDR3 consists of 13 residues. CDR3 nucleotide sequence: TGCGCCAGCAGCAAGACAGGGGATGGTGAAGCTTTCTTT. Translating it yields CASSKTGDGEAFF.

The chain carries TRBV12-3 or TRBV12-4 and TRBJ2-1, with no clear D. The CDR3 loop spans 14 amino acids. The V and J ends lost 7 bases and 0 bases respectively, with 10 bases between them. The CDR3 nucleotides read TGTGCCAGCACCCTTGGGTTCTCCTACAATGAGCAGTTCTTC. The encoded protein is CASTLGFSYNEQFF.

This clonotype was counted only a few times. The rearrangement links TRBV29-1 to TRBJ2-7; unclear D gene. This CDR3 has 12 amino acids. Per the germline V gene, CDR1 is SQVTM and CDR2 is ANQGSEA. V was trimmed by 0 bases and J by 3 bases, leaving 6 bases between them. The CDR3 spells CSVEESDYEQYF. For the CDR3, the DNA is TGCAGCGTTGAAGAGTCAGACTACGAGCAGTACTTC.

In its sample, this clonotype was seen a few times. This chain uses TRBV12-3 or TRBV12-4 with TRBJ2-1, with 9 bases fitting TRBD2. V shed 10 bases and J 1 base; nucleotides not matched to a gene: 2. CDR3 length: 13 residues. CDR3 residues: CATGLASYNEQFF. CDR3 DNA sequence: TGTGCCACCGGACTAGCGTCCTACAATGAGCAGTTCTTC.

The chain is built from TRBV7-3 and TRBJ1-1; D not resolved. V gave up 0 bases and J gave up 8 bases, with 10 bases separating them. CDR1 SGHTA and CDR2 FQGTGA come from the germline V gene. This CDR3 has 13 residues. The CDR3 nucleotides read TGTGCCAGCAGCTTAACTGGGGTCTCCGAAGCTTTCTTT. Its protein is CASSLTGVSEAFF.

The CDR3 loop reads CASSFGRGGNTIYF. Written as DNA, the CDR3 is TGTGCCAGCAGCTTCGGCAGGGGGGGAAACACCATATATTTT. V is TRBV5-6 and J is TRBJ1-3; 7 bases are shared with TRBD1. The CDR3 spans 14 residues. Germline CDR1 SGHDT, CDR2 YYEEEE. V lost 2 bases and J lost 4; bases outside the gene matches: 3. Based on the CDR3 plus reference TRBV5-6 and TRBJ1-3, the full variable domain is DAGVTQSPTHLIKTRGQQVTLRCSPKSGHDTVSWYQQALGQGPQFIFQYYEEEERQRGNFPDRFSGHQFPNYSSELNVNALLLGDSALYLCASSFGRGGNTIYFGEGSWLTVV.

The genes are TRBV28 and TRBJ2-1; D gene unclear. This CDR3 spans 13 amino acids. The germline gives CDR1 MDHEN, CDR2 SYDVKM. Trimming cost V 7 bases and J 3 bases, with 10 bases left between them. Here the CDR3 reads CASNREIYNEQFF. The CDR3 nucleotides read TGTGCCAGCAATAGGGAAATCTACAATGAGCAGTTCTTC.

V and J are TRBV12-3 or TRBV12-4 and TRBJ1-1; no firm D call. The germline V and J ends were trimmed by 6 bases and 1 base, with 12 bases remaining between them. The CDR3 runs 14 residues. This chain's CDR3 is CASSRGGRNTEAFF. DNA of the CDR3: TGTGCCAGCAGCCGTGGTGGTCGGAACACTGAAGCTTTCTTT.

V and J are TRBV9 and TRBJ2-3, with D tentatively TRBD1 (6 bases). Germline V CDR1 and CDR2: SGDLS, YYNGEE. This CDR3 contains 16 residues. V lost 4 bases and J lost 6, with 21 bases in between. The CDR3 region is CASSQPGDHRRDTQYF. The CDR3 DNA reads as TGTGCCAGCAGCCAGCCAGGGGATCACCGACGGGATACGCAGTATTTT.

This chain links TRBV20-1 with TRBJ1-2, with TRBD1 matching 9 bases. After removal of 5 bases from V and 6 bases from J, the junction contained 4 bases not matched to a gene. From germline, CDR1 is DFQATT and CDR2 SNEGSKA (reference sequence). The CDR3 totals 12 residues. The CDR3 nucleotides are TGCAGTGCTCACGGGACAGGGCATGGCTACACCTTC. It specifies CSAHGTGHGYTF.

The chain recombines TRBV2 with TRBJ2-5; D not resolved. The CDR3 loop spans 13 amino acids. CDR1 SNHLY and CDR2 FYNNEI come from the germline V gene. V dropped 8 bases and J dropped 2 bases, with 12 bases sitting between them. CDR3 DNA: TGTGCCAGCGACCTGGAGTGGCAAGAGACCCAGTACTTC. This codes for CASDLEWQETQYF.

The J gene is TRBJ2-3, the V gene TRBV6-5; maybe TRBD1 (6 bases). Germline CDR1 is MNHEY and CDR2 is SVGAGI. Trimming shortened V by 2 bases and J by 0 bases, and 12 bases separated the two germline ends. This CDR3 spans 16 amino acids. CDR3 protein: CASSYRTATSTDTQYF. CDR3 DNA sequence: TGTGCCAGCAGTTACAGGACAGCTACTAGCACAGATACGCAGTATTTT.

The chain carries TRBV11-2 and TRBJ1-2; possible D gene TRBD1, 6 bases. With 4 bases removed from V and 2 bases from J, the gap between germline ends came to 11 bases. Germline V gene sequence: CDR1 SGHAT, CDR2 FQNNGV. This CDR3 is 14 amino acids long. CDR3 bases: TGTGCCAGCAGCTCCCCCAGGGGAAACTATGGCTACACCTTC. It specifies CASSSPRGNYGYTF.

The V and J genes are TRBV9 and TRBJ2-1; TRBD2 might be the D (6 bases). Germline V gene lookup returns CDR1 SGDLS and CDR2 YYNGEE. With 4 bases removed from V and 13 bases from J, the gap between germline ends came to 15 bases. This CDR3 comprises 12 residues. The DNA for the CDR3 is TGTGCCAGCAGCACCTTAGCGGCGCCCCAGTTCTTC. Its translation is CASSTLAAPQFF.

The chain uses TRBV7-8 and TRBJ1-5, with TRBD1 identical over 9 bases. The CDR3 length is 18 residues. The J segment lost 0 bases and the V segment lost 0 bases, leaving 6 bases of the junction unmatched. The germline V gene encodes CDR1 SGHVS and CDR2 FQNEAQ. The CDR3, as DNA: TGTGCCAGCAGCTTAGCGGGCGGGACAGGGACTAGCAATCAGCCCCAGCATTTT. Translating it yields CASSLAGGTGTSNQPQHF.

This clonotype has a single count. The chain is built from TRBV19 and TRBJ2-3, with D tentatively TRBD1 or TRBD2 (5 bases each). Germline values: CDR1 LNHDA, CDR2 SQIVND (reference sequence). The CDR3 length is 16 residues. With 6 bases removed from V and 0 bases from J, the gap between germline ends came to 16 bases. The CDR3, as DNA: TGTGCCAGTAGCCTCGGGGCTAGCTGGAGCACAGATACGCAGTATTTT. Residues: CASSLGASWSTDTQYF.

The chain combines TRBV7-3 with TRBJ2-7; TRBD2 is a possible D gene (5 bases). This CDR3 comprises 14 residues. Germline CDR1 and CDR2: SGHTA and FQGTGA. Trimming shortened V by 0 bases and J by 3 bases, and 9 bases separated the two germline ends. The CDR3 DNA follows: TGTGCCAGCAGCTTAACCGGCGGGTTCTACGAGCAGTACTTC. Its translation: CASSLTGGFYEQYF.

This clonotype occurred a few times. This chain uses TRBV6-5 with TRBJ1-6; D might be TRBD1 (5 bases). Trimming stripped 7 bases from V and 10 bases from J, with 23 bases between. The CDR3 covers 16 residues. Looked up from germline, CDR1 is MNHEY and CDR2 is SVGAGI. CDR3 coding DNA: TGTGCCAGCACCCCAGGACACAATGGGGATGGATCACCCCTCCACTTT. Its translation is CASTPGHNGDGSPLHF.

The chain joins TRBV4-1 to TRBJ2-3; D is ambiguous. The CDR3 is 16 residues long. Germline V CDR1 and CDR2: MGHRA, YSYEKL. V lost 0 bases and J lost 4, with 14 bases in between. The DNA for the CDR3 is TGCGCCAGCAGCCAAGAAAGAAGGTATGGCCCAGATACGCAGTATTTT. Translating it yields CASSQERRYGPDTQYF.

This clonotype was seen a handful of times. This chain links TRBV28 with TRBJ2-7; TRBD2 agrees at 10 bases. The CDR3 extends over 19 amino acids. Trimming cost V 6 bases and J 6 bases; bases outside gene matches: 23. Germline lookup yields CDR1 MDHEN and CDR2 SYDVKM. CDR3 sequence reads: CASSLARASGRAVSREQYF. The CDR3 nucleotides read TGTGCCAGCAGCCTAGCTAGGGCGAGCGGGAGGGCCGTCTCTCGCGAGCAGTACTTC. Together with reference TRBV28 and TRBJ2-7, the CDR3 gives the full variable domain: DVKVTQSSRYLVKRTGEKVFLECVQDMDHENMFWYRQDPGLGLRLIYFSYDVKMKEKGDIPEGYSVSREKKERFSLILESASTNQTSMYLCASSLARASGRAVSREQYFGPGTRLTVT.

V usage is TRBV19 and J usage is TRBJ1-1; no reliable D call. Looked up from germline, CDR1 is LNHDA and CDR2 is SQIVND (reference sequence). The V gene lost 3 bases and the J gene lost 3 bases, with 8 bases spanning the gap. The CDR3 is made up of 13 amino acids. The CDR3 coding sequence is TGTGCCAGTAGTATTTGGGAGGACACTGAAGCTTTCTTT. Its translation is CASSIWEDTEAFF. Complete variable domain (other parts from reference TRBV19 and TRBJ1-1): DGGITQSPKYLFRKEGQNVTLSCEQNLNHDAMYWYRQDPGQGLRLIYYSQIVNDFQKGDIAEGYSVSREKKESFPLTVTSAQKNPTAFYLCASSIWEDTEAFFGQGTRLTVV.